The present TCR beta chain was sequenced within a study of human T cells and chemical hapten exposure. The time point: healthy volunteer bleed at 6 weeks. From whole blood left unfractionated, total RNA was extracted. This CDR3 is built from 13 residues. In germline, CDR1 is GTSNPN, CDR2 SVGIG (reference sequence). J gave up 6 bases and V 1 base, and 5 bases lay outside the gene matches. Study processing details: Per-sample TCR counts ranged from about 23,224 to 750,000, median roughly 96,000. One entry per CDR3 protein, called by TCRdb with MiXCR from the RACE reads. These V and J calls derive from TCRdb rather than the authors' analysis. Of 65,000 to 95,000 distinct CDR3 sequences listed, about 8.6% are singletons.

This chain connects TRBV30 to TRBJ1-1, with 7 bases identical to TRBD1. The source is a female donor in good health. Some clones in this sample may be carry-over from other donors' samples. The sequenced material came from whole blood. CDR3 in amino acids: CAWSETGYPEAFF. Written as DNA, the CDR3 is TGTGCCTGGAGTGAGACAGGGTACCCTGAAGCTTTCTTT.